This passage covers 20 T cell receptor beta chains from one sample sequenced in a study of resident and recirculating memory T cells in vitiligo (dated by TCRdb to about 2018). The library came from the immunoSEQ multiplex PCR assay. Drawn from immuneACCESS, this table holds only the in-frame rearrangements with V and J called that TCRdb kept. Clones are partly lost; checked studies trace under half to an unresolved V gene and leave the rest unexplained. The sample table shows fewer than 80,000 clones, and about 89% are seen once. The top ten clonotypes cover over 4% of the sample. The source material was blood. These receptors were collected from a male donor with vitiligo.

The chain uses TRBV7-9 and TRBJ1-2; D not resolved. With 5 bases removed from V and 0 bases from J, the gap between germline ends came to 7 bases. The CDR3 consists of 13 residues. CDR1 is SEHNR and CDR2 is FQNEAQ in the germline V gene (reference sequence). The CDR3 nucleotides read TGTGCCAGCAGCCTCCCCGCTAACTATGGCTACACCTTC. Protein product: CASSLPANYGYTF.

The rearrangement joins TRBV5-1 to TRBJ2-7; 7 positions agree with TRBD1. CDR3 length: 16 residues. J lost 1 base, V lost 3 bases, and 10 bases had no gene match. The germline V gene has CDR1 SGHRS and CDR2 YFSETQ. As DNA, the CDR3 is TGCGCCAGCAGCTCGACCGCGACAGGGCTTTCCTACGAGCAGTACTTC. Translation gives CASSSTATGLSYEQYF.

This chain links TRBV6-1 with TRBJ2-1; TRBD1 is a possible D gene (5 bases). Trimming removed 7 bases at V and 3 bases at J, with 16 bases between. Germline V CDR1 and CDR2: MNHNS, SASEGT. The CDR3 extends over 15 amino acids. The CDR3 region is CASTRRSRDYNEQFF. DNA for the CDR3: TGTGCCAGCACCCGTAGGAGCAGGGACTACAATGAGCAGTTCTTC.

This chain joins TRBV4-2 and TRBJ2-1; 8 positions match TRBD2. Germline V lookup: CDR1 LGHNA, CDR2 YNFKEQ. V was clipped by 0 bases and J by 7 bases; unmatched bases: 14. The CDR3 sequence is 18 residues long. Here the CDR3 reads CASSQDFTSGLGGNEQFF. As DNA, the CDR3 is TGTGCCAGCAGCCAAGACTTCACTAGCGGTCTCGGGGGGAATGAGCAGTTCTTC.

The chain links TRBV18 to TRBJ1-2, with D hard to call. CDR3 length: 13 amino acids. Germline V lookup: CDR1 KGHSH, CDR2 LQKENI. V was clipped by 3 bases and J by 4 bases, with 9 bases between them. Here the CDR3 DNA reads TGTGCCAGCTCACCGGAGATGTCCTATGGCTACACCTTC. Translated: CASSPEMSYGYTF.

The rearrangement links TRBV25-1 to TRBJ2-2; possibly TRBD2 for D (6 bases). Germline V gene sequence: CDR1 MGHDK, CDR2 SYGVNS. Trimming shortened V by 6 bases and J by 4 bases, and 15 bases separated the two germline ends. CDR3 length: 15 residues. The CDR3 protein is CASSPATSFTGELFF. The CDR3 coding sequence is TGTGCCAGCAGCCCTGCGACTAGTTTCACCGGGGAGCTGTTTTTT.

This rearrangement joins TRBV5-1 to TRBJ1-1; tentative D call: TRBD1 (6 bases). Deletions cut 4 bases from V and 3 bases from J, with 13 bases between. CDR1 is SGHRS and CDR2 is YFSETQ in the germline V gene. The CDR3 is 14 amino acids. The CDR3 protein is CASSNDRSDTEAFF. The CDR3 coding sequence is TGCGCCAGCAGCAATGACAGGTCGGACACTGAAGCTTTCTTT.

This clone was seen only once. The chain employs TRBV4-1 and TRBJ2-5; no reliable D call. The CDR3 contains 15 residues. V gave up 4 bases and J gave up 0 bases, with 12 bases separating them. The germline CDR1 and CDR2 sequences are MGHRA and YSYEKL. The CDR3 DNA sequence: TGCGCCAGCAGCCTCCGACTCCAGTACCAAGAGACCCAGTACTTC. It yields the protein CASSLRLQYQETQYF.

The chain combines TRBV27 with TRBJ2-5; 8 bases are shared with TRBD2. Germline values: CDR1 MNHEY, CDR2 SMNVEV (reference sequence). The length of the CDR3 is 14 residues. V lost 6 bases, J lost 5 bases, and 8 bases stayed unmatched. The CDR3 reads CASRTGGGRETQYF. The CDR3 nucleotides are TGTGCCAGCAGAACAGGCGGGGGGCGGGAGACCCAGTACTTC.

The gene calls are TRBV4-1 and TRBJ1-4; D call uncertain. The CDR3 runs 12 residues. Trimming stripped 0 bases from V and 8 bases from J, with 4 bases between. CDR1 is MGHRA and CDR2 is YSYEKL in the germline V gene. The CDR3 loop reads CASSQDREKLFF. The DNA for the CDR3 is TGCGCCAGCAGCCAAGATCGGGAAAAACTGTTTTTT.

J is TRBJ2-5 and V is TRBV7-2; no firm D call. Trimming removed 5 bases from V and 1 base from J, with 17 bases in between. This CDR3 region has 16 residues. Per the germline V gene, CDR1 is SGHTA and CDR2 is FQGNSA. CDR3 nucleotide sequence: TGTGCCAGCAGCCCCCTCCCAGGAACAGCCCAAGAGACCCAGTACTTC. It yields the protein CASSPLPGTAQETQYF. The variable domain in full, completed from reference TRBV7-2 and TRBJ2-5, reads GAGVSQSPSNKVTEKGKDVELRCDPISGHTALYWYRQSLGQGLEFLIYFQGNSAPDKSGLPSDRFSAERTGGSVSTLTIQRTQQEDSAVYLCASSPLPGTAQETQYFGPGTRLLVL.

This chain connects TRBV12-5 to TRBJ2-3; TRBD2 matches 8 bases. This CDR3 has 16 residues. Trimming at V came to 1 base and at J to 2 bases, leaving 5 bases not matched to a gene. In germline, CDR1 is LGHNT, CDR2 FRNRAP. CDR3 residues: CASGLGEAGVTDTQYF. CDR3 DNA sequence: TGTGCTAGTGGTTTGGGCGAAGCGGGGGTCACAGATACGCAGTATTTT.

The chain joins TRBV19 to TRBJ1-1; 7 nucleotides match TRBD1. Germline V gene lookup returns CDR1 LNHDA and CDR2 SQIVND (reference sequence). Germline trimming cut 9 bases from V and 2 bases from J; bases unmatched to any gene: 6. The CDR3 sequence is 13 residues long. In nucleotides, the CDR3 is TGTGCCAGCGGAGGGGGCCGAAACACTGAAGCTTTCTTT. It encodes CASGGGRNTEAFF.

The V gene is TRBV5-6, the J gene TRBJ2-7; 7 positions agree with TRBD1. CDR1 SGHDT and CDR2 YYEEEE come from the germline V gene. The CDR3 consists of 14 residues. The J segment lost 4 bases and the V segment lost 1 base, leaving 5 bases of the junction unmatched. The CDR3: CASSLFGTAYEQYF. DNA of the CDR3: TGTGCCAGCAGCTTGTTCGGGACAGCGTACGAGCAGTACTTC. Complete variable domain (other parts from reference TRBV5-6 and TRBJ2-7): DAGVTQSPTHLIKTRGQQVTLRCSPKSGHDTVSWYQQALGQGPQFIFQYYEEEERQRGNFPDRFSGHQFPNYSSELNVNALLLGDSALYLCASSLFGTAYEQYFGPGTRLTVT.

The CDR3 DNA is TGTGCCAGCAGTGCCGGGACAGGGAAGGGCGAGCAGTACTTC. It specifies CASSAGTGKGEQYF. This chain uses TRBV2 with TRBJ2-7, with 9 bases matching TRBD1. V trimming: 4 bases; J trimming: 6 bases; junction bases outside the gene matches: 7. This CDR3 has 14 amino acids. Germline CDR1 reads SNHLY; CDR2 reads FYNNEI.

The gene calls are TRBV7-9 and TRBJ2-5; TRBD2 matches at 10 bases. The CDR3 runs to 15 residues. V gave up 5 bases and J gave up 5 bases; unmatched junction bases: 8. Germline V lookup: CDR1 SEHNR, CDR2 FQNEAQ (reference sequence). The CDR3 protein is CASSVEASGGETQYF. CDR3 coding DNA: TGTGCCAGCAGCGTCGAGGCTAGCGGGGGTGAGACCCAGTACTTC.

This clone was seen just once. This sequence joins TRBV6-1 and TRBJ2-7, with 9 bases identical to TRBD1. The CDR3 has 13 amino acids. From germline, CDR1 is MNHNS and CDR2 SASEGT. Trimming cost V 3 bases and J 6 bases; bases outside gene matches: 3. CDR3 DNA sequence: TGTGCCAGCAGTGATCGACAGGGGGTCGAGCAGTACTTC. Its protein is CASSDRQGVEQYF.

The chain employs TRBV6-5 and TRBJ1-4, with 7 bases fitting TRBD1. Germline-derived CDR1 and CDR2 are MNHEY and SVGAGI. V lost 7 bases, J lost 15 bases, and 11 bases stayed unmatched. The length of the CDR3 is 12 residues. This CDR3 is CASKKGQRELFF. Here the CDR3 DNA reads TGTGCCAGCAAAAAGGGACAGAGGGAATTGTTTTTT.

The V call is TRBV13, the J call TRBJ2-5; the D is unclear. Trimming removed 3 bases from V and 9 bases from J, with 11 bases in between. Germline values: CDR1 PRHDT, CDR2 FYEKMQ (reference sequence). The CDR3 spans 12 residues. CDR3 sequence (DNA): TGTGCCAGCAGCTTGCCCGGGTCGGCCCAGTACTTC. As protein: CASSLPGSAQYF.

This chain links TRBV5-4 with TRBJ2-4; TRBD1 matches at 7 bases. Germline values: CDR1 SGHNT, CDR2 YYREEE (reference sequence). J gave up 0 bases and V 4 bases, and 7 bases lay outside the gene matches. This CDR3 is 16 amino acids long. CDR3 residues: CASSPGQALAKNIQYF. CDR3 coding DNA: TGTGCCAGCAGCCCTGGACAGGCGCTAGCCAAAAACATTCAGTACTTC.